This T cell receptor beta chain was captured in a study of cytomegalovirus exposure and HLA in healthy donors. Overall study findings and caveats: Reported results showed that the classifier diagnosed cytomegalovirus status with high specificity and sensitivity. Among the CMV-associated chains, three were confirmed in vitro as specific for CMV antigens.

Measured with immunoSEQ multiplex PCR; TCRdb has only the in-frame clones, and not every one. The data contain 55,000 to 85,000 clones, approximately 94% of them seen just once; the ten biggest clones take up more than 0.9%. Germline V gene lookup returns CDR1 MNHEY and CDR2 SVGAGI. This CDR3 contains 13 residues. V lost 5 bases to trimming and J lost 4 bases, with 8 bases between them. Regarding this clone: The target antigen is unknown.

Input material: PBMCs. This TCR was sampled from a woman aged 18-29 years in good health and CMV-seronegative. The chain links TRBV6-5 to TRBJ2-2; D unclear. CDR3 region: CASSNYSTGELFF. The CDR3 region has the DNA TGTGCCAGCAGTAACTACAGCACCGGGGAGCTGTTTTTT.